This T cell receptor (beta chain) was profiled in a study of cytotoxic CD8 clonotypes in ibrutinib-treated CLL. Study background: In all, 10 to 11 patients were relapsed/refractory, approximately 16 were treatment-naive and fewer than 18 were IGHV unmutated.

Generated by immunoSEQ multiplex PCR, the TCRdb table keeps only in-frame clones and is missing some. The data contain hundreds of thousands of clones, 60% to 75% of them seen just once; the ten biggest clones take up roughly 14%. The CDR3 has 12 amino acids. Germline CDR1 reads MNHEY; CDR2 reads SMNVEV (reference sequence). V shed 2 bases and J shed 6 bases, with 8 bases lying between them. As for this clone: What it binds is not known.

Study findings and constraints: The study found public clonotypes uncommon, contracting or stable on treatment. T-cell clonality at baseline went above that of age-matched healthy donors and rose and fell with circulating CD8+ T-cell counts.

Sequenced material: PBMCs, taken after 24 months of ibrutinib treatment. The TCR was taken from a human donor with chronic lymphocytic leukemia. V and J are TRBV27 and TRBJ2-7; D unresolved. CDR3 sequence reads: CASSLNMAEQYF. The CDR3 DNA reads TGTGCCAGCAGTTTAAACATGGCCGAGCAGTACTTC.